A selection of T cell receptor beta chains follows, all from one sample in a study of blood T cell repertoires in COVID-19. TCRdb's copy holds only in-frame clones and misses some; the assay was immunoSEQ multiplex PCR. Among about 340,000 clones listed, about nine tenths were seen once. The sequenced sample consisted of peripheral blood. These receptors were taken from a woman in her forties or fifties with COVID-19, enrolled during active disease. Both conserved end residues are part of each CDR3. The D gene is left open where the match is weak. Clone size, where shown, is once, few, many, or a class for clones that have expanded.

J gene | V gene | D gene | clone size | CDR3 DNA | CDR3 protein
TRBJ1-5 | TRBV30 | NA | once | TGTGCCTGGAGTCGGCAGGGAAATCAGCCCCAGCATTTT | CAWSRQGNQPQHF
TRBJ2-1 | TRBV3-1/TRBV3-2 | TRBD2 | NA | TGTGCCAGCAGCCAGGCTTTTGGGACTAGCGGATACAATGAGCAGTTCTTC | CASSQAFGTSGYNEQFF
TRBJ2-5 | TRBV27 | TRBD1 | NA | TGTGCCAGCAGTAAAGTGGACAGGTACCAAGAGACCCAGTACTTC | CASSKVDRYQETQYF
TRBJ2-5 | TRBV6-6 | NA | NA | TGTGCCAGCAGCGAATACAGGGATCCACAGGAGACCCAGTACTTC | CASSEYRDPQETQYF
TRBJ2-4 | TRBV28 | NA | NA | TGTGCCAGCAGTTCCCAGACAGTAGCCAAAAACATTCAGTACTTC | CASSSQTVAKNIQYF
TRBJ1-1 | TRBV21-1 | NA | once | TGTGCCAGCAGCGAACCCGGGTCAGGGGGATACCAGAACACTGAAGCTTTCTTT | CASSEPGSGGYQNTEAFF
TRBJ2-7 | TRBV19 | NA | NA | TGTGCCAGTAGTATAGATTGGGGCCGTTACGAGCAGTACTTC | CASSIDWGRYEQYF
TRBJ2-3 | TRBV19 | TRBD2 | NA | TGTGCCAGTAGTGTGGGGACTAGCGGCACAGATACGCAGTATTTT | CASSVGTSGTDTQYF
TRBJ2-1 | TRBV7-7 | NA | NA | TGTGCTAGCAGCCCTCTCCAGGGCCCCTACAATGAGCAGTTCTTC | CASSPLQGPYNEQFF
TRBJ2-1 | TRBV7-2 | NA | few | TGTGCCAGCAGTTTTTCCGGGGGGCTCGGTTACAATGAGCAGTTCTTC | CASSFSGGLGYNEQFF
TRBJ2-3 | TRBV7-9 | TRBD2 | NA | TGTGCCAGCAGCATAGGACTAGCGGCGAGCACAGATACGCAGTATTTT | CASSIGLAASTDTQYF
TRBJ2-5 | TRBV11-2 | TRBD2 | NA | TGTGCCAGCAGCCCTGCCGCCGCCCTCGGGGGGGAGACCCAGTACTTC | CASSPAAALGGETQYF
TRBJ2-1 | TRBV4-1 | TRBD2 | NA | TGCGCCAGCAGCCACACGACTAGCGGGACCTCCTACAATGAGCAGTTCTTC | CASSHTTSGTSYNEQFF
TRBJ2-1 | TRBV28 | TRBD2 | NA | TGTGCCAGCATGCGGGGGAACAGAAGGTCCAATGAGCAGTTCTTC | CASMRGNRRSNEQFF
TRBJ1-2 | TRBV27 | NA | NA | TGTGCCAGCAGTTTTCAGGGCCAGGGCTACACCTTC | CASSFQGQGYTF
TRBJ2-7 | TRBV5-4 | TRBD1 | NA | TGTGCCAGCAGCGCCCCGGGACAGGGGGCTCACGAGCAGTACTTC | CASSAPGQGAHEQYF
TRBJ2-7 | TRBV5-1 | TRBD1 | NA | TGCGCCAGCAGCTTGGAACGGGACAGGCCGCGCGAGCAGTACTTC | CASSLERDRPREQYF
TRBJ2-2 | TRBV5-1 | NA | few | TGCGCCAGCAGCCGGCTAGATCCTGCCGGGGAGCTGTTTTTT | CASSRLDPAGELFF
TRBJ2-7 | TRBV2 | TRBD2 | NA | TGTGCCAGCAGAACGGGACTAGCGGGAGGGCCATACGAGCAGTACTTC | CASRTGLAGGPYEQYF
TRBJ2-5 | TRBV5-1 | TRBD2 | NA | TGCGCCAGCAGCTTGGCCCTAGCGGCCCAAGAGACCCAGTACTTC | CASSLALAAQETQYF
TRBJ2-5 | TRBV10-2 | TRBD2 | NA | TGCGCCAGCAGTGGACGGGCCTTTTGGTCTAGCGGGATCCAAGAGACCCAGTACTTC | CASSGRAFWSSGIQETQYF
TRBJ1-4 | TRBV7-8 | TRBD1 | NA | TGTGCCAGCAGCCACACAGGGGGCGGTGAAAAACTGTTTTTT | CASSHTGGGEKLFF
TRBJ2-1 | TRBV7-5 | NA | NA | TGTGCCAGAAGATATCCTAGCGGGAGGGCTCACAATGAGCAGTTCTTC | CARRYPSGRAHNEQFF
TRBJ2-5 | TRBV19 | TRBD2 | few | TGTGCCAGTAGTGCGTACCCTAGCGGGAGTGAGACCCAGTACTTC | CASSAYPSGSETQYF
TRBJ2-2 | TRBV3-1/TRBV3-2 | NA | many | TGTGCCAGCAGCCGGGATCTGGGGGGAACCGGGGAGCTGTTTTTT | CASSRDLGGTGELFF
TRBJ2-1 | TRBV9 | TRBD1 | NA | TGTGCCAGCAGCGTAGGAAGGGGGCTAACAAGGGACAATGAGCAGTTCTTC | CASSVGRGLTRDNEQFF
TRBJ1-2 | TRBV21-1 | NA | once | TGTGCCAGCAGCATATTCACCCGGACAGGGTGGGACTATGGCTACACCTTC | CASSIFTRTGWDYGYTF
TRBJ2-7 | TRBV5-4 | TRBD1 | once | TGTGCCAGCAGAAGACAGGGCGGCTCCTACGAGCAGTACTTC | CASRRQGGSYEQYF
TRBJ1-1 | TRBV7-9 | TRBD1 | NA | TGTGCCAGCAGCTTATCCGGGGGACAGGGGGCGACTGAAGCTTTCTTT | CASSLSGGQGATEAFF
TRBJ2-5 | TRBV2 | NA | few | TGTGCCAGCAGTGGCAGATGGCAAGAGACCCAGTACTTC | CASSGRWQETQYF
TRBJ2-7 | TRBV5-6 | TRBD2 | NA | TGTGCCAGCAGCTTGAGGCCTAGCGGGAGAAGCTCCTACGAGCAGTACTTC | CASSLRPSGRSSYEQYF
TRBJ2-4 | TRBV6-2/TRBV6-3 | NA | NA | TGTGCCAGCAGTTATAGCGAGCCGGGAAACATTCAGTACTTC | CASSYSEPGNIQYF
TRBJ1-4 | TRBV2 | TRBD1 | NA | TGTGCCAGCAATGCACAGGGGGCTGGGGGTGAAAAACTGTTTTTT | CASNAQGAGGEKLFF
TRBJ2-1 | TRBV12-3/TRBV12-4 | NA | NA | TGTGCCAGCAGTTTCCCCGGGACAAATGAGCAGTTCTTC | CASSFPGTNEQFF
TRBJ2-5 | TRBV7-9 | TRBD2 | NA | TGTGCCAGCAGCTTAGAGCTAGCGGGGAGTGGGTATACCCAGTACTTC | CASSLELAGSGYTQYF
TRBJ2-1 | TRBV12-3/TRBV12-4 | NA | NA | TGTGCCAGCAGTCAACAGACGAATGAGCAGTTCTTC | CASSQQTNEQFF
TRBJ1-1 | TRBV27 | TRBD1 | once | TGTGCCAGCAGTTCACACACAGGGGTCTCCACTGAAGCTTTCTTT | CASSSHTGVSTEAFF
TRBJ2-7 | TRBV7-2 | TRBD1 | NA | TGTGCCAGCAGCTTAGGCCCCCAGGGGGCCTACGAGCAGTACTTC | CASSLGPQGAYEQYF
TRBJ1-1 | TRBV3-1/TRBV3-2 | TRBD1 | NA | TGTGCCAGCAGCTACGAGGACAGGAGGGAAGCTTTCTTT | CASSYEDRREAFF